This T cell receptor beta chain originates from a study of blood T cell repertoires in COVID-19. Background on the study: Whether acute or convalescent, the COVID-19 samples came from the United States, Italy and Spain. Sample material is recorded as cDNA or gDNA derived from T cells, B-cell-depleted T cells, or PBMCs.

How the authors handled the data: Researchers report that nucleated cell counts were estimated from reference gene primer amplification. Sequencing used immunoSEQ multiplex PCR; TCRdb keeps in-frame clones, though not all of them. The DNA gave D and trimming, while V, J and clone size come from that table. The table includes a few hundred thousand clones, over 80% detected once. V gave up 4 bases and J gave up 8 bases; unmatched junction bases: 11. Germline V gene sequence: CDR1 SQVTM, CDR2 ANQGSEA. The CDR3 has 14 residues. This receptor was obtained from a man between 25 and 39 years old who had recovered from COVID-19. This chain uses TRBV29-1 with TRBJ1-2, with TRBD1 matching over 9 bases. Sequences were obtained from peripheral blood. CDR3 region: CSVAGTGPGLGYTF. Written as DNA, the CDR3 is TGCAGCGTTGCCGGGACAGGGCCAGGATTGGGCTACACCTTC.